The sequence of this T cell receptor beta chain was determined in a study of T cell repertoires in cytomegalovirus infection. This clonotype was counted between two and nine times. The CDR3 runs 13 residues. In germline, CDR1 is SGHVS, CDR2 FNYEAQ. Between the trimmed V and J ends, which lost 6 bases and 4 bases, there was a span of 11 bases. TCRdb fed the reads into MiXCR, producing one record per CDR3 protein. This table has nearly 450,000 distinct CDR3 sequences, roughly 30% appearing once. Material: PBMCs. J is TRBJ2-3 and V is TRBV7-6; the D gene is possibly TRBD1 (5 bases). This receptor was identified in a human donor in good health (CMV status not recorded). Some clones in this sample may be carry-over from other donors' samples. CDR3 DNA sequence: TGTGCCAGCAGAACAGGAAGTCCAGATACGCAGTATTTT. Its translation: CASRTGSPDTQYF.